Ten or more counts support the clone carrying this TCR beta chain. Individual cDNA molecules received unique molecular identifiers. MiXCR was run by TCRdb on the 5' RACE reads, yielding one entry per CDR3 protein. The sample records 50,000 or so distinct CDR3 sequences, 9.5% to 15% being singletons. The data were obtained in a study of early T cells in non-severe SARS-CoV-2 infection. Trimming at V came to 5 bases and at J to 6 bases, leaving 10 bases not matched to a gene. This CDR3 contains 13 residues. Germline CDR1 and CDR2: DFQATT and SNEGSKA (reference sequence). This sequence was found in an adult who was a healthcare worker with PCR-confirmed SARS-CoV-2 infection or an uninfected control (not recorded which). Input material: whole blood. The rearrangement joins TRBV20-1 to TRBJ2-7, with 7 bases aligning to TRBD1. The CDR3 nucleotides are TGCAGTGCTGGGACAGTTTCTACAGGCGAGCAGTACTTC. Protein sequence: CSAGTVSTGEQYF.